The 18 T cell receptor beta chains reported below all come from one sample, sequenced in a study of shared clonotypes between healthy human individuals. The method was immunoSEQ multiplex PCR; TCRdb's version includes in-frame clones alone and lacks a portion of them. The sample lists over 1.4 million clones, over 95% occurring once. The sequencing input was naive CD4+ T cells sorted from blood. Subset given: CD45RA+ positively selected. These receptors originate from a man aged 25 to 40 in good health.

The CDR3 protein is CASSGSFNEQFF. As DNA, the CDR3 is TGCGCCAGCAGTGGAAGTTTCAATGAGCAGTTCTTC. The gene calls are TRBV10-1 and TRBJ2-1; the D is unclear. V was shortened by 4 bases and J by 6 bases, with 7 bases between the two germline ends. Germline CDR1 and CDR2: WNHNN and SYGVQD (reference sequence). The CDR3 consists of 12 residues.

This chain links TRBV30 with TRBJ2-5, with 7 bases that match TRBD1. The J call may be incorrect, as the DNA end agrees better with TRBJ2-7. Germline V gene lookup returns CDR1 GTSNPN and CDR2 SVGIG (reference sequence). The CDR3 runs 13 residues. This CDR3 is CAWSPTGAGEQYF. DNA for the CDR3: TGTGCCTGGAGCCCCACAGGGGCTGGCGAGCAGTACTTC.

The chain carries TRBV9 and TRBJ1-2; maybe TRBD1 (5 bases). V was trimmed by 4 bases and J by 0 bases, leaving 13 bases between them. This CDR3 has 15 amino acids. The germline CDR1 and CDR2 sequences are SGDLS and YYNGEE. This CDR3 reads CASSWDVRPNYGYTF. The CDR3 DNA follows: TGTGCCAGCAGCTGGGACGTTAGGCCTAACTATGGCTACACCTTC. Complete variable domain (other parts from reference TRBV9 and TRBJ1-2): DSGVTQTPKHLITATGQRVTLRCSPRSGDLSVYWYQQSLDQGLQFLIQYYNGEERAKGNILERFSAQQFPDLHSELNLSSLELGDSALYFCASSWDVRPNYGYTFGSGTRLTVV.

The CDR3 DNA reads as TGCGCCAGCAGCCACGTTTTAGCGGGCCTCTCCTACAATGAGCAGTTCTTC. It specifies CASSHVLAGLSYNEQFF. The V gene is TRBV4-1, the J gene TRBJ2-1, with TRBD2 identical over 7 bases. This CDR3 is 17 amino acids long. Germline CDR1 and CDR2: MGHRA and YSYEKL. V shed 3 bases, J shed 0 bases, and the junction held 8 bases outside the gene matches.

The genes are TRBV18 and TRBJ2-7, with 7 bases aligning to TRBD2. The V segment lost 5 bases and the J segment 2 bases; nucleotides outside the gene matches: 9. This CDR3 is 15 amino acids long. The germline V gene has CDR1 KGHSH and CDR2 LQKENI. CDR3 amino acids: CASSVAGLSAYEQYF. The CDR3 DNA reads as TGTGCCAGCTCAGTAGCGGGTCTTAGCGCCTACGAGCAGTACTTC.

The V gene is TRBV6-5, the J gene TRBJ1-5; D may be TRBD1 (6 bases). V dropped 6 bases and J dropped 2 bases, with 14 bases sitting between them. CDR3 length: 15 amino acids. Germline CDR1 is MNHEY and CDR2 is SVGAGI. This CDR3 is CASSRLGAGNQPQHF. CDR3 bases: TGTGCCAGCAGCCGCCTGGGGGCTGGCAATCAGCCCCAGCATTTT.

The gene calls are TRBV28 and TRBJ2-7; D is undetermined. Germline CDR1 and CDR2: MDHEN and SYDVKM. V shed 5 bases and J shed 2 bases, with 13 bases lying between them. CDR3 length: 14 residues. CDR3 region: CASSPSTPTYEQYF. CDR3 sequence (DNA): TGTGCCAGCAGTCCCTCGACACCAACCTACGAGCAGTACTTC.

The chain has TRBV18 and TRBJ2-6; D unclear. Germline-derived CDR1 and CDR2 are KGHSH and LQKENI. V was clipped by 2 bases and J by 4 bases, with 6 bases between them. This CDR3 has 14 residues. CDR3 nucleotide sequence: TGTGCCAGCTCACCAGACCCCGGGGCCAACGTCCTGACTTTC. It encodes CASSPDPGANVLTF.

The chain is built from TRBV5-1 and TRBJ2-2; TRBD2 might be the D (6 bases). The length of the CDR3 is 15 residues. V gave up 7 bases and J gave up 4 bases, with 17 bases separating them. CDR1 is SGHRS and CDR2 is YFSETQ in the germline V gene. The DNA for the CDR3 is TGCGCCAGCTCACAAGCGCGGGGTAGCACCGGGGAGCTGTTTTTT. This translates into CASSQARGSTGELFF. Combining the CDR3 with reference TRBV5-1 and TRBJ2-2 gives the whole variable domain KAGVTQTPRYLIKTRGQQVTLSCSPISGHRSVSWYQQTPGQGLQFLFEYFSETQRNKGNFPGRFSGRQFSNSRSEMNVSTLELGDSALYLCASSQARGSTGELFFGEGSRLTVL.

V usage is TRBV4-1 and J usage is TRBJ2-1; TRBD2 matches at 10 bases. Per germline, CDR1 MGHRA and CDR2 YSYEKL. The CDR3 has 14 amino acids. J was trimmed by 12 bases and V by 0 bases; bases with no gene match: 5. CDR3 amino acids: CASSQDPSGSWQFF. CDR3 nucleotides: TGCGCCAGCAGCCAAGACCCTAGCGGGAGTTGGCAGTTCTTC.

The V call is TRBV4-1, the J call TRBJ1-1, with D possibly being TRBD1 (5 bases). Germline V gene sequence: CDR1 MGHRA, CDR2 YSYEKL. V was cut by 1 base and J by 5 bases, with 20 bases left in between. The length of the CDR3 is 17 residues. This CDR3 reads CASSQVGFGAGRTEAFF. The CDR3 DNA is TGCGCCAGCAGCCAAGTCGGATTCGGTGCAGGGAGGACTGAAGCTTTCTTT.

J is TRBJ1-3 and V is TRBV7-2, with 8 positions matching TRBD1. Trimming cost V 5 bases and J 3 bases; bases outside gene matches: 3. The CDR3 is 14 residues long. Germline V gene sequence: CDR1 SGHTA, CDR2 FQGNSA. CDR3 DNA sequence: TGTGCCAGCAGCAAAACAGGGGGTGGAAACACCATATATTTT. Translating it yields CASSKTGGGNTIYF.

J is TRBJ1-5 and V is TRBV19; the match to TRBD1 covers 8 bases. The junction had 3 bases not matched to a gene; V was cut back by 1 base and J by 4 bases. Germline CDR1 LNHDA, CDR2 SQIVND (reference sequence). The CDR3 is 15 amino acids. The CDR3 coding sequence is TGTGCCAGTAGTATAGGGGACAGGATGAATCAGCCCCAGCATTTT. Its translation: CASSIGDRMNQPQHF.

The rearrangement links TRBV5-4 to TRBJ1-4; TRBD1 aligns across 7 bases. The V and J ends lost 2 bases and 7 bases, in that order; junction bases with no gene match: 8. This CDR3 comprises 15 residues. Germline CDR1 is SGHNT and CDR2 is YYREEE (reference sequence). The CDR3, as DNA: TGTGCCAGCAGCTTTGCCTCGACAGGGACTGAAAAACTGTTTTTT. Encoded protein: CASSFASTGTEKLFF.

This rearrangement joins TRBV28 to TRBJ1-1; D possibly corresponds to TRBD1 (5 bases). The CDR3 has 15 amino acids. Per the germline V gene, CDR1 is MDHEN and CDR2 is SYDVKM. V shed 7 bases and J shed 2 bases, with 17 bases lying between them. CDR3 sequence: CASTSPGWGNTEAFF. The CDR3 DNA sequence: TGTGCCAGCACCTCGCCAGGGTGGGGAAACACTGAAGCTTTCTTT. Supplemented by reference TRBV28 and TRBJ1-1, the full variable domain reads DVKVTQSSRYLVKRTGEKVFLECVQDMDHENMFWYRQDPGLGLRLIYFSYDVKMKEKGDIPEGYSVSREKKERFSLILESASTNQTSMYLCASTSPGWGNTEAFFGQGTRLTVV.

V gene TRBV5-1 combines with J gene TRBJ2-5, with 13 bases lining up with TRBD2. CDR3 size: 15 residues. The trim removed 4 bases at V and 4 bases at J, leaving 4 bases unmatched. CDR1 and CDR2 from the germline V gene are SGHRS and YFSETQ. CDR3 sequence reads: CASSTGLAGLETQYF. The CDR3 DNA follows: TGCGCCAGCAGCACGGGACTAGCGGGGCTAGAGACCCAGTACTTC.

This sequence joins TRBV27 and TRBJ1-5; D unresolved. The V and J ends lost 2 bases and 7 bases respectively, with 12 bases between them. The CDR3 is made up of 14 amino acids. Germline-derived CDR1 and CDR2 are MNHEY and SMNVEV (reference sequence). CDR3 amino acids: CASSLGGAKQPQHF. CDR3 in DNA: TGTGCCAGCAGTTTAGGCGGCGCAAAACAGCCCCAGCATTTT.

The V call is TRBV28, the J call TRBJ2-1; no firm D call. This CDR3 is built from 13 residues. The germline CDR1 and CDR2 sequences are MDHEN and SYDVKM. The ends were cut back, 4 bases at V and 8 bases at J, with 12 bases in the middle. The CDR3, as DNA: TGTGCCAGCAGTTCACTTCTTCTGCATGAGCAGTTCTTC. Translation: CASSSLLLHEQFF. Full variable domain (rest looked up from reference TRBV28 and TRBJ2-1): DVKVTQSSRYLVKRTGEKVFLECVQDMDHENMFWYRQDPGLGLRLIYFSYDVKMKEKGDIPEGYSVSREKKERFSLILESASTNQTSMYLCASSSLLLHEQFFGPGTRLTVL.